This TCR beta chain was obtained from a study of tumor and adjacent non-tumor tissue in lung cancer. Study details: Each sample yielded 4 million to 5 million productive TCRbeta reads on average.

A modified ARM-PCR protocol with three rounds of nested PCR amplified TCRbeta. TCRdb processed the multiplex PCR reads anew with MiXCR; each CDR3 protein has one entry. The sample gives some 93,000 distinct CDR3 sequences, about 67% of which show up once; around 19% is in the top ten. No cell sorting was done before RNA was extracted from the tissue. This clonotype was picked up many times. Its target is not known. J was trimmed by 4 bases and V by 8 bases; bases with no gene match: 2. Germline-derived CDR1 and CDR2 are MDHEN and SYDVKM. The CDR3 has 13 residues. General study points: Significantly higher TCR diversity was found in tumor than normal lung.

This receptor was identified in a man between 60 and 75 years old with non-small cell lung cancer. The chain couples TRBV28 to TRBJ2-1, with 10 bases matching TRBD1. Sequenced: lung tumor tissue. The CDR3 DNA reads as TGTGCCAGCGGGACAGGGGTTTACAATGAGCAGTTCTTC. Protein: CASGTGVYNEQFF.